The clone carrying this TCR beta chain was seen a handful of times. The data belong to a study of blood T cell repertoires in COVID-19. In the study overall: Collection of acute and convalescent COVID-19 samples took place in the United States, Italy and Spain.

Allocation to cohorts depended on clinical history reported by the participants. TCRdb's table, derived via immunoSEQ multiplex PCR, lists solely in-frame clones and lacks some. The sample holds 200,000 to 250,000 clones, about 85% seen once. The germline CDR1 and CDR2 sequences are SGHVS and FQNEAQ. This CDR3 has 14 amino acids. V gave up 6 bases and J gave up 1 base; unmatched junction bases: 5. The gene calls are TRBV7-8 and TRBJ1-1; 7 bases line up with TRBD1. The source is a man aged 30-40 years who had recovered from COVID-19. Sequenced material: PBMCs or T cells enriched from blood (not recorded which). CDR3 coding DNA: TGTGCCAGCAGATACCGACAGGGGAACACTGAAGCTTTCTTT. Protein product: CASRYRQGNTEAFF. The full variable domain, its missing parts supplied by reference TRBV7-8 and TRBJ1-1, is GAGVSQSPRYKVAKRGQDVALRCDPISGHVSLFWYQQALGQGPEFLTYFQNEAQLDKSGLPSDRFFAERPEGSVSTLKIQRTQQEDSAVYLCASRYRQGNTEAFFGQGTRLTVV.